Listed here are 21 T cell receptor beta chains from one sample, sequenced in a study of regulatory T cells in long-lasting Graves disease (dated by TCRdb to the early 2020s). The sample's time point label, decoded: persistent/refractory GD, antithyroid drugs over 5 years with positive TRAb. For both TCR sequencing and RNA sequencing, RNA was extracted from PBMCs using TRIzol. Library construction relied on multiplex PCR. The listed sequencing device is Illumina HiSeq 4000. To build TCR beta libraries, CDR3 regions were amplified by Arm-PCR using iRepertoire HTBI primers. Using fastp trimming at Q25 and MiXCR clonotype assembly, TCRdb reanalyzed the public sequencing data and kept in-frame beta chains. Under each unique CDR3 protein, matching rows form one entry showing the most common genes and DNA. The sample contains 500,000 to 800,000 distinct CDR3 sequences, 30% of them found a single time. The top ten clonotypes cover under 55% of the sample.

Source: peripheral blood mononuclear cells (PBMCs), taken when the disease was refractory, from a patient treated with antithyroid drugs. These receptors originate from a female donor with Graves disease.

Regarding this clonotype: A read error is possible here, since a much larger clone lies one base away. This chain connects TRBV6-1 to TRBJ2-7; 7 bases map to TRBD2. CDR3 length: 16 amino acids. Germline V gene lookup returns CDR1 MNHNS and CDR2 SASEGT. V trimming: 8 bases; J trimming: 2 bases; junction bases outside the gene matches: 15. The CDR3 DNA follows: TGTGCCAGCGGTTACCGGGGTGTGCGGGGGACCTACGAGCAGTACTTC. This encodes CASGYRGVRGTYEQYF.

In this sample, this clonotype turned up many times. The rearrangement links TRBV28 to TRBJ2-7; a possible D gene is TRBD2 (5 bases). Between the trimmed V and J ends, which lost 8 bases and 7 bases, there was a span of 18 bases. The CDR3 spans 13 residues. Germline CDR1 is MDHEN and CDR2 is SYDVKM. The CDR3: CASLNRVGGEQYF. Written as DNA, the CDR3 is TGTGCCAGCCTCAATAGGGTGGGCGGGGAGCAGTACTTC.

This clonotype was recorded a few times. The rearrangement links TRBV12-3 or TRBV12-4 to TRBJ1-2; 10 nucleotides agree with TRBD1. V was clipped by 5 bases and J by 4 bases; unmatched bases: 7. There are 15 residues in the CDR3. CDR3 nucleotides: TGTGCCAGCAGTCAAGACAGGGGGCAGGTCTATGGCTACACCTTC. It codes for CASSQDRGQVYGYTF.

The CDR3 DNA is TGTGCCTGGAACAGGGTACCCGGCGACTACACCTTC. Translation gives CAWNRVPGDYTF. The gene calls are TRBV30 and TRBJ1-2; possibly TRBD1 for D (6 bases). CDR3 length: 12 residues. Trimming took off 4 bases at V and 10 bases at J, with 16 bases between the two ends. CDR1 is GTSNPN and CDR2 is SVGIG in the germline V gene (reference sequence).

There are a few counts of this clonotype. The V and J genes are TRBV28 and TRBJ1-5; no reliable D call. V dropped 3 bases and J dropped 1 base, with 13 bases sitting between them. The V gene's germline CDR1 is MDHEN and CDR2 SYDVKM. The CDR3 spans 16 residues. CDR3 nucleotide sequence: TGTGCCAGCAGTTTCCCCCCAGGTGGGAGCAATCAGCCCCAGCATTTT. Its translation is CASSFPPGGSNQPQHF.

For this clonotype: At one end the junction does not follow the germline gene, possibly because of a read error. The rearrangement uses TRBV2 and TRBJ1-2; D gene ambiguous. Germline CDR1 reads SNHLY; CDR2 reads FYNNEI. There are 14 residues in the CDR3. The DNA for the CDR3 is TGTGTCAGCACCAATATATTCGAGGGCTATGGCTACACCTTC. It translates to CVSTNIFEGYGYTF.

This clonotype was observed at least ten times. This chain links TRBV12-5 with TRBJ2-7, with a weak D call TRBD2 (6 bases). The CDR3 spans 15 residues. Germline lookup yields CDR1 LGHNT and CDR2 FRNRAP. With 7 bases removed from V and 5 bases from J, the gap between germline ends came to 21 bases. CDR3 protein: CASAKSPASVNEQYF. CDR3 DNA sequence: TGTGCTAGTGCCAAGTCTCCGGCTAGCGTGAACGAGCAGTACTTC.

This clonotype was counted only a few times. The chain uses TRBV27 and TRBJ1-1; no definite D call. Germline assignment: CDR1 MNHEY and CDR2 SMNVEV (reference sequence). The V end was cut by 5 bases, the J end by 6 bases, with 13 bases between. This CDR3 comprises 13 residues. The CDR3 coding sequence is TGTGCCAGCAGTCCCGGACGGGAACCTGAAGCTTTCTTT. Amino acid sequence: CASSPGREPEAFF.

CDR3 DNA: TGCAGTGCTAGAGTTGCAGGGATCGCAGATACGCAGTATTTT. Translation gives CSARVAGIADTQYF. The V call is TRBV20-1, the J call TRBJ2-3, with a possible D match to TRBD1 (5 bases). The CDR3 has 14 residues. Germline CDR1 reads DFQATT; CDR2 reads SNEGSKA (reference sequence). V dropped 1 base and J dropped 4 bases, with 12 bases sitting between them.

The chain links TRBV28 to TRBJ1-1; D unclear. The CDR3 is 13 residues long. In germline, CDR1 is MDHEN, CDR2 SYDVKM. V lost 5 bases and J 5 bases, leaving 12 bases between the germline ends. CDR3: CASSPVARTEAFF. CDR3 nucleotides: TGTGCCAGCAGTCCCGTAGCACGGACTGAAGCTTTCTTT.

The rearrangement joins TRBV5-4 to TRBJ1-4, with 8 bases aligning to TRBD1. The CDR3 contains 17 residues. V was pared by 0 bases and J by 0 bases, with 4 bases of the junction left unmatched. From germline, CDR1 is SGHNT and CDR2 YYREEE (reference sequence). This CDR3 reads CASSLAAGGATNEKLFF. The CDR3 bases are TGTGCCAGCAGCTTGGCGGCAGGGGGCGCAACTAATGAAAAACTGTTTTTT. Variable domain in full (rest from reference TRBV5-4 and TRBJ1-4): ETGVTQSPTHLIKTRGQQVTLRCSSQSGHNTVSWYQQALGQGPQFIFQYYREEENGRGNFPPRFSGLQFPNYSSELNVNALELDDSALYLCASSLAAGGATNEKLFFGSGTQLSVL.

This rearrangement joins TRBV12-3 or TRBV12-4 to TRBJ2-7, with 9 bases identical to TRBD2. The CDR3 is 16 amino acids. V lost 5 bases, J lost 3 bases, and 11 bases stayed unmatched. The DNA for the CDR3 is TGTGCCAGCAGTGCCTCCTATAGCGGGAGATACTACGAGCAGTACTTC. Protein product: CASSASYSGRYYEQYF.

This clonotype was counted many times. The rearrangement links TRBV12-3 or TRBV12-4 to TRBJ2-5; weak D call: TRBD2 (6 bases). Trimming removed 6 bases at V and 1 base at J, with 12 bases between. The CDR3 extends over 14 amino acids. In nucleotides, the CDR3 is TGTGCCAGCAGCTTAAGCGGGCGCCAAGAGACCCAGTACTTC. This gives the protein CASSLSGRQETQYF.

This clonotype has only a few counts. This rearrangement joins TRBV6-1 to TRBJ1-2; D is possibly TRBD1 (5 bases). This CDR3 is 11 amino acids long. CDR1 is MNHNS and CDR2 is SASEGT in the germline V gene. The V and J ends lost 6 bases and 8 bases respectively, with 10 bases between them. CDR3 bases: TGTGCCAGCAGGACGACAGTAGGCTACACCTTC. Its protein is CASRTTVGYTF.

This chain uses TRBV6-2 or TRBV6-3 with TRBJ1-2; no reliable D call. Trimming pared 3 bases from V and 1 base from J, leaving 12 bases between. The CDR3 has 15 residues. Germline V lookup: CDR1 MNHEY, CDR2 SVGEGT. CDR3 DNA: TGTGCCAGCAGTTATGGGATTGGCTATAACTATGGCTACACCTTC. Translating gives CASSYGIGYNYGYTF.

A few counts support this clonotype. The rearrangement uses TRBV6-1 and TRBJ1-5; D remains unclear. The CDR3 sequence is 14 residues long. The germline V gene has CDR1 MNHNS and CDR2 SASEGT. Trimming shortened V by 8 bases and J by 1 base, and 12 bases separated the two germline ends. The CDR3 spells CASGRDQSNQPQHF. CDR3 sequence (DNA): TGTGCCAGCGGGCGAGACCAGAGCAATCAGCCCCAGCATTTT.

The V gene is TRBV6-9, the J gene TRBJ1-1; D uncertain. V lost 3 bases to trimming and J lost 5 bases, with 4 bases between them. This CDR3 spans 11 amino acids. CDR1 and CDR2 from the germline V gene are MNHGY and SVAAGI. The CDR3 nucleotides are TGTGCCAGCAGTTACTTTACTGAAGCTTTCTTT. This encodes CASSYFTEAFF.

V and J are TRBV18 and TRBJ1-1; D unclear. Deletions cut 6 bases from V and 0 bases from J, with 14 bases between. The CDR3 contains 15 residues. Germline V gene sequence: CDR1 KGHSH, CDR2 LQKENI. For the CDR3, the DNA is TGTGCCAGCTCTTCTTACGAGCTGTTGAACACTGAAGCTTTCTTT. This gives the protein CASSSYELLNTEAFF.

The chain links TRBV30 to TRBJ1-2; D not resolved. The CDR3 spans 15 residues. Per the germline V gene, CDR1 is GTSNPN and CDR2 is SVGIG (reference sequence). Trimming stripped 2 bases from V and 0 bases from J, with 13 bases between. DNA of the CDR3: TGTGCCTGGAGTCGGTTCCCGGAAACTAACTATGGCTACACCTTC. Protein sequence: CAWSRFPETNYGYTF. The full variable domain, in which reference TRBV30 and TRBJ1-2 provide the parts outside the CDR3, is SQTIHQWPATLVQPVGSPLSLECTVEGTSNPNLYWYRQAAGRGLQLLFYSVGIGQISSEVPQNLSASRPQDRQFILSSKKLLLSDSGFYLCAWSRFPETNYGYTFGSGTRLTVV.

In its sample, this clonotype was seen a few times. The chain links TRBV11-3 to TRBJ2-2, with D possibly matching TRBD1 (6 bases). Per germline, CDR1 SGHNT and CDR2 YENEEA. Trimming took 3 bases from V and 1 from J, leaving 12 bases between them. The CDR3 runs to 16 residues. CDR3 nucleotide sequence: TGTGCCAGCAGCTTGGGACACCGTCAGAACACCGGGGAGCTGTTTTTT. It codes for CASSLGHRQNTGELFF.

This clonotype was detected many times. The chain is built from TRBV28 and TRBJ1-2, with TRBD1 as a possible D gene (6 bases). Trimming stripped 6 bases from V and 6 bases from J, with 17 bases between. The CDR3 has 14 residues. Germline-derived CDR1 and CDR2 are MDHEN and SYDVKM. CDR3 DNA sequence: TGTGCCAGCAGCCCCACCGGACAGTACCATGGCTACACCTTC. Amino acids: CASSPTGQYHGYTF.